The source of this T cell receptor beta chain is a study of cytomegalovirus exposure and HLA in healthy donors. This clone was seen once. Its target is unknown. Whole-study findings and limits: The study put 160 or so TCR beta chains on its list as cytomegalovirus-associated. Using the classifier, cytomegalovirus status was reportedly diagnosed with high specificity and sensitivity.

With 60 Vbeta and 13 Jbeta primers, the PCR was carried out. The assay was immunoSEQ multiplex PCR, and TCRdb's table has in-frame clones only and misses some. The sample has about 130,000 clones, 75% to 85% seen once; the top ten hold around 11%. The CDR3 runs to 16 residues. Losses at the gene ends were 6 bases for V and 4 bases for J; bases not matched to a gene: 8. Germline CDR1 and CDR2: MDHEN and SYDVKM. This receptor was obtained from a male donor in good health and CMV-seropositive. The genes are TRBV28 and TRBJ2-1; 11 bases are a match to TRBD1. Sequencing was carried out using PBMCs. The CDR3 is CASRSGGTGGYNEQFF. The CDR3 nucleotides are TGTGCCAGCAGGAGTGGCGGGACAGGGGGATACAATGAGCAGTTCTTC.